Described below is a single T cell receptor (beta chain) sequence and its context. Its antigen is undetermined. These data belong to a study of T-cell memory formation after mild COVID-19. About the study: TCR clusters mostly belonged to single donors. Study conclusions and caveats: Mainly in CM and EM were contracting CD4+ clones; CD8+ were in EMRA. Clones shrinking between day 15 and 85 showed a balanced CD4/CD8 split, and those that grew later tilted toward CD4+.

The germline V gene encodes CDR1 SGHTA and CDR2 FQGNSA. The CDR3 covers 15 residues. Between the trimmed V and J ends, which lost 4 bases and 0 bases, there was a span of 10 bases. MiXCR was run by TCRdb on the 5' RACE reads, yielding one entry per CDR3 protein. The data contain approximately 430,000 distinct CDR3 sequences, under 25% of them singletons. The rearrangement joins TRBV7-2 to TRBJ2-1; D possibly corresponds to TRBD2 (5 bases). This receptor was obtained from an adult woman who had mild COVID-19 (a few samples of this study predate the infection). Cell type and time point are not known. Sequenced input: PBMCs or a T cell subset sorted from them (not recorded which). DNA for the CDR3: TGTGCCAGCAGCTACCTAGCCAGCTCCTACAATGAGCAGTTCTTC. Amino acid sequence: CASSYLASSYNEQFF.